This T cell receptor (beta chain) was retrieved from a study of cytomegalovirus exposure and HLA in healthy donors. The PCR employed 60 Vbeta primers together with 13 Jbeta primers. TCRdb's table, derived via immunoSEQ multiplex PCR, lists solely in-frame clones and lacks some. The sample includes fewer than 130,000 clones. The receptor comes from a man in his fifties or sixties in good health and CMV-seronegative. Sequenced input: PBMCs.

The CDR3 nucleotides read TGTGCCAGCACTCATGGACAGGGAGTGTACGAGCAGTACTTC. Its protein is CASTHGQGVYEQYF. The chain combines TRBV28 with TRBJ2-7, with TRBD1 identical over 8 bases. With V trimmed by 7 bases and J by 4 bases, 9 bases remained unmatched. Germline V CDR1 and CDR2: MDHEN, SYDVKM. The CDR3 consists of 14 residues.